Listed here is a single TCR beta chain. The target antigen is unknown. The CDR3 runs to 14 residues. With 2 bases clipped from V and 2 bases from J, the junction kept 3 bases outside the gene matches. The germline V gene has CDR1 WSHSY and CDR2 SAAADI. The sample belongs to a study of graft-versus-host responses after intestinal transplantation. Overall study context: Among the recipients, transplants were multivisceral, liver-intestinal, or isolated intestinal. Findings and limits, study-wide: Peak levels of circulating GvH clones tracked with early post-transplant HvG declines.

Sampling of post-transplant bone marrow used the posterior iliac crest or another site. Some clones are missing from TCRdb's copy, which holds only in-frame ones; the method was immunoSEQ multiplex PCR. Found here are roughly 69,000 clones, more than 90% of them singletons; the top ten hold around 6.7%. The specimen was bone marrow, collected around 720 days after intestinal transplantation. V is TRBV10-2 and J is TRBJ2-7, with 7 bases fitting TRBD1. The clonotype comes from a human patient who received an intestinal transplant, so some T cells may come from the graft donor. Here the CDR3 DNA reads TGCGCCAGCAGTGAGGGTACAGGGGCCTACGAGCAGTACTTC. It translates to CASSEGTGAYEQYF.